This TCR beta chain is drawn from a study of shared clonotypes between healthy human individuals. The study, taken as a whole, reports: Relative to clonotypes present in all four donors, those not shared had lower generation probabilities.

As for this clone: The antigen remains unidentified.

Only in-frame clones appear in the TCRdb table, and some are missing; sequencing was by immunoSEQ multiplex PCR. The sample carries about 2 million clones, about 95% recorded once. CD45RO negativity and positive selection for CCR7 defined naive CD8 cells, a population that excluded terminally differentiated effector memory CD45RA+ cells. The germline V gene encodes CDR1 LNHDA and CDR2 SQIVND (reference sequence). The CDR3 length is 12 residues. Losses at the gene ends were 6 bases for V and 7 bases for J; bases not matched to a gene: 5. The sequence came from a man aged 18 to 30 in good health. Sequencing was done on a sample of naive CD8+ T cells sorted from blood. This chain joins TRBV19 and TRBJ1-1; 7 bases fit TRBD1. The CDR3 DNA reads as TGTGCCAGTAGACAGGGGACTGGTGAAGCTTTCTTT. Its translation is CASRQGTGEAFF.